The present TCR beta chain was sequenced within a study of tumor and adjacent non-tumor tissue in lung cancer. Overall study context: The patients, roughly 9 men and 4 to 6 women, were about 30 to 85 with stage I to III disease. Overall study results and limits: Tumor TCR diversity, when higher, was linked to shorter survival. Tumor tissue had significantly higher TCR diversity than normal lung. In normal lung, the top 100 clones were significantly more dominant than in tumor.

The template was RNA from unsorted bulk tissue. Three rounds of nested PCR, following a modified ARM-PCR protocol, produced the TCRbeta library. TCRdb re-analysed the multiplex PCR reads in MiXCR, keeping a single row per CDR3 protein. The sample has 90,000 to 110,000 distinct CDR3 sequences; 60% to 80% are singletons. This CDR3 comprises 13 residues. Per the germline V gene, CDR1 is MNHEY and CDR2 is SVGEGT. Worth noting for this clonotype: Its antigen is unknown.

Specimen: lung tumor tissue. The rearrangement uses TRBV6-2 or TRBV6-3 and TRBJ1-1; 7 bases are a match to TRBD1. The receptor was isolated from a woman in her fifties or sixties with non-small cell lung cancer. The CDR3 DNA is TGTGCTAGCCAAACCGACAGGGAAAGTGAAGCTTTCTTT. Translation gives CASQTDRESEAFF.